The 7 T cell receptor beta chains presented below share a single source sample, sequenced in a study of cytotoxic CD8 clonotypes in ibrutinib-treated CLL. Profiling relied on immunoSEQ multiplex PCR, and the TCRdb table lists in-frame clones only, not all of them. The sample has some 140,000 clones; 85% to 95% are singletons. Sequenced here: PBMCs, sampled after 12 months of ibrutinib treatment. Every receptor here comes from a human donor with chronic lymphocytic leukemia.

The V gene is TRBV28, the J gene TRBJ1-4; TRBD1 aligns across 7 bases. Germline values: CDR1 MDHEN, CDR2 SYDVKM. There are 14 residues in the CDR3. V lost 2 bases and J lost 6; bases outside the gene matches: 3. The CDR3 loop is CASSLAGGDEKLFF. The CDR3 DNA reads TGTGCCAGCAGTTTAGCAGGGGGGGATGAAAAACTGTTTTTT.

V is TRBV9 and J is TRBJ2-3, with a tentative D call TRBD1 (5 bases). In germline, CDR1 is SGDLS, CDR2 YYNGEE. CDR3 size: 15 residues. The V and J ends lost 4 bases and 1 base respectively, with 13 bases between them. CDR3 amino acids: CASSFTATGTDTQYF. The CDR3 DNA reads TGTGCCAGCAGCTTCACTGCGACAGGCACAGATACGCAGTATTTT.

V usage is TRBV7-9 and J usage is TRBJ2-7, with 9 positions matching TRBD2. Germline lookup yields CDR1 SEHNR and CDR2 FQNEAQ (reference sequence). V shed 5 bases, J shed 5 bases, and the junction held 7 bases outside the gene matches. The CDR3 is 14 residues long. The CDR3 DNA reads TGTGCCAGCAGCCACGGGACTAGCCACCACGAGCAGTACTTC. Translating it yields CASSHGTSHHEQYF. The full variable domain, its missing parts supplied by reference TRBV7-9 and TRBJ2-7, is DTGVSQNPRHKITKRGQNVTFRCDPISEHNRLYWYRQTLGQGPEFLTYFQNEAQLEKSRLLSDRFSAERPKGSFSTLEIQRTEQGDSAMYLCASSHGTSHHEQYFGPGTRLTVT.

The chain couples TRBV7-6 to TRBJ2-7; TRBD2 agrees at 10 bases. Germline V gene sequence: CDR1 SGHVS, CDR2 FNYEAQ. The CDR3 length is 15 residues. V was clipped by 1 base and J by 0 bases; unmatched bases: 0. CDR3 protein: CASSLGTSGSYEQYF. CDR3 nucleotide sequence: TGTGCCAGCAGCTTAGGGACTAGCGGCTCCTACGAGCAGTACTTC.

The rearrangement joins TRBV5-1 to TRBJ1-4; D not resolved. With 4 bases removed from V and 0 bases from J, the gap between germline ends came to 16 bases. CDR1 is SGHRS and CDR2 is YFSETQ in the germline V gene. CDR3 length: 17 residues. In nucleotides, the CDR3 is TGCGCCAGCAGCCGACCCATGGACGGAGCAACTAATGAAAAACTGTTTTTT. Amino acid sequence: CASSRPMDGATNEKLFF.

On this clone itself: The junction departs from the called germline gene at one end, perhaps through a read error. J is TRBJ1-3 and V is TRBV7-7; TRBD1 is a possible D gene (5 bases). This CDR3 spans 15 amino acids. Germline CDR1 reads SSHAT; CDR2 reads FNYEAQ (reference sequence). The DNA of the CDR3 is TGTGCTAGCAGCTTAGACTCGGGGCCTGGAAACACCATATATTTT. Its translation is CASSLDSGPGNTIYF.

V usage is TRBV15 and J usage is TRBJ1-5; D gene uncertain. The CDR3 consists of 15 residues. With 0 bases removed from V and 4 bases from J, the gap between germline ends came to 10 bases. Germline V lookup: CDR1 LNHNV, CDR2 YYDKDF (reference sequence). The CDR3 DNA reads as TGTGCCACCAGCAGAGATAGGGTAGAAAATCAGCCCCAGCATTTT. Residues: CATSRDRVENQPQHF. The entire variable domain, with the rest obtained from reference TRBV15 and TRBJ1-5, is as follows: DAMVIQNPRYQVTQFGKPVTLSCSQTLNHNVMYWYQQKSSQAPKLLFHYYDKDFNNEADTPDNFQSRRPNTSFCFLDIRSPGLGDTAMYLCATSRDRVENQPQHFGDGTRLSIL.